This T cell receptor (beta chain) appears in the sequencing data of a study of cytomegalovirus exposure and HLA in healthy donors listed by TCRdb under 2017. With respect to the entire study: A later analysis indicated that the 120 or so validation repertoires were generated on the platform also employed for the roughly 720 repertoires of the first cohort. The study aimed to test whether cataloging public T cell receptors could reveal signatures of past pathogen exposure. A separate validation cohort of about 110 different subjects was used in addition to the roughly 640-subject first cohort. The study combined high-throughput TCR immunosequencing, statistical association of individual TCRs with disease status, and machine learning to predict cytomegalovirus infection status. Results and caveats for the whole study, not just this receptor: A later analysis found that TCRs clustered in the first cohort also tended to co-occur in the 120 validation repertoires, with 94% of cluster scores above 0. The classifier was reported to diagnose cytomegalovirus status with high specificity and sensitivity in both the original and validation cohorts. The authors suggested that the approach could potentially be extended to other disease states and immunological phenotypes. In vitro tests confirmed that three of the cytomegalovirus-associated TCR beta chains recognize cytomegalovirus antigens. Most TCR sequences were observed very rarely across donors, whereas some public TCRs were present in many individuals. A later analysis lacked HLA typing for the validation cohort, so it scored co-occurrence in that cohort across all 110 or so repertoires. The study gave a list of about 160 TCR beta chains associated with cytomegalovirus.

Library preparation was by the immunoSEQ multiplex PCR assay. In the authors' own workflow: A statistical classification framework was developed to diagnose cytomegalovirus status using the catalog of TCR beta chain sequences. TCRdb provides this immuneACCESS table in a form limited to in-frame rearrangements. Some clones are lacking; in checked studies, under half of them reflect an unresolved V gene, and why the rest are absent is not known. V and J calls and clone size are as listed in that table; D and trimming were resolved from the DNA. The sample table records about 160,000 clones; about nine tenths of these occur just once. Over 4% of the sample is in the top ten clones. Separate from the roughly 650-subject first cohort, the validation cohort of about 130 subjects was the group to which the donors belonged. CDR1 and CDR2 were assigned from the germline V gene as SGHRS and YFSETQ. Trimming accounts for 2 bases at V and 6 bases at J, while the number of junction bases matched to no gene is 10. From the cysteine up to the phenylalanine, the CDR3 has a length of 16 residues. CDR3 DNA only is kept here, 48 bases in frame from base 1.

The sample holds one count of this clone. The antigen it recognizes is unknown. The record has no base qualities; no much larger clone is one base away. The sequence came from a man younger than 35 in good health and CMV-seropositive. In this chain, TRBV5-1 is recombined with TRBJ2-1, and TRBD2 aligns with 8 junction nucleotides. The sequenced material came from PBMCs. The CDR3 in this case is CASSFSGKAPTNEQFF. The nucleotide sequence reads TGCGCCAGCAGCTTTAGCGGGAAGGCCCCTACCAATGAGCAGTTCTTC.